The present T cell receptor (beta chain) was sequenced within a study of beta chain features in type 1 diabetes. Every isolated RNA sample was fully reverse transcribed, so sequencing captured expressed TCRB transcripts. The repertoire was sequenced with immunoSEQ multiplex PCR; TCRdb's copy has only in-frame clones and lacks some. The data show more than 120,000 clones, around an eighth seen once. The CDR3 length is 14 residues. The V and J ends lost 0 bases and 3 bases respectively, with 9 bases between them. Germline CDR1 MGHRA, CDR2 YSYEKL. Study-wide results and caveats: Type 1 diabetes patients had TCRB CDR3s that were shorter (moderately but significantly so) in all four CD4+ subsets.

With regard to this clone: Antigen: not known.

The sequencing input was central memory CD4+ T cells from blood. The V gene is TRBV4-1, the J gene TRBJ2-7; tentative D call: TRBD1 (5 bases). The sequence derives from a man aged 18 to 29 with type 1 diabetes. CDR3 bases: TGCGCCAGCAGCCAAGAGTCAGGGTACTACGAGCAGTACTTC. It encodes CASSQESGYYEQYF.